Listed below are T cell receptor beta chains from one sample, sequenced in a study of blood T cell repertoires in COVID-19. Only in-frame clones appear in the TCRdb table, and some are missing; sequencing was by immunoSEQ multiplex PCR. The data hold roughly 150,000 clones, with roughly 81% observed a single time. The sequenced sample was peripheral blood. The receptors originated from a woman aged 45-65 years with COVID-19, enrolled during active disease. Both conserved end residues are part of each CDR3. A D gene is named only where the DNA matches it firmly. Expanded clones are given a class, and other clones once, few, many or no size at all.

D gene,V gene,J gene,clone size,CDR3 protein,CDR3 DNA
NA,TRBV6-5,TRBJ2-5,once,CASSFGGQETQYF,TGTGCCAGCAGTTTCGGGGGACAAGAGACCCAGTACTTC
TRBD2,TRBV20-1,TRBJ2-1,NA,CSASRASGGRINEQFF,TGCAGTGCTAGTAGGGCTAGCGGGGGGAGGATAAATGAGCAGTTCTTC
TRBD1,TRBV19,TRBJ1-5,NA,CASFPGTGSGGNQPQHF,TGTGCCTCGTTCCCCGGGACAGGGAGTGGGGGCAATCAGCCCCAGCATTTT
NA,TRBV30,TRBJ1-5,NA,CAWRLGQLGPQHF,TGTGCCTGGAGGTTGGGGCAACTCGGTCCCCAGCATTTT
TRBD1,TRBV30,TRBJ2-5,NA,CAWRDSVKTQYF,TGTGCCTGGCGGGACAGCGTTAAGACCCAGTACTTC
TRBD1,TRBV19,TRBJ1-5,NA,CASKAGGTDFYSNQPQHF,TGTGCCAGTAAGGCTGGAGGGACAGATTTCTATAGCAATCAGCCCCAGCATTTT
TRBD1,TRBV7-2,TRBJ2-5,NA,CASSLVGTGGQETQYF,TGTGCCAGCAGCTTAGTAGGGACAGGGGGCCAAGAGACCCAGTACTTC
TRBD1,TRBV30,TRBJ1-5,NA,CAWNQGQGSQPQHF,TGTGCCTGGAACCAGGGACAGGGAAGCCAGCCCCAGCATTTT
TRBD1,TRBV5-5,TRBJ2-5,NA,CASSLAVSGTGGQETQYF,TGTGCCAGCAGCTTGGCGGTTTCCGGGACAGGGGGTCAAGAGACCCAGTACTTC
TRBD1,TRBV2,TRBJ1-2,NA,CASSLNTGALGYGYTF,TGTGCCAGCAGCCTCAACACAGGGGCCCTGGGGTATGGCTACACCTTC
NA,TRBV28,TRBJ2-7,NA,CASRSGLIYEQYF,TGTGCCAGCAGATCAGGGCTGATTTACGAGCAGTACTTC
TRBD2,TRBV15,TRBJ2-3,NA,CATSIWTSGSTDTQYF,TGTGCCACCAGCATTTGGACTAGCGGGAGCACAGATACGCAGTATTTT
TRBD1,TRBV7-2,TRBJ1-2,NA,CASSTGTGNYGYTF,TGTGCCAGCAGCACGGGGACAGGGAACTATGGCTACACCTTC
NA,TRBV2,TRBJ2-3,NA,CASRLAERSDTQYF,TGTGCCAGCAGATTAGCGGAAAGGTCAGATACGCAGTATTTT
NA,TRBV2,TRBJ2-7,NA,CASSEADEQYF,TGTGCCAGCAGTGAGGCAGACGAGCAGTACTTC
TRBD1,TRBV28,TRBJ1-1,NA,CASSFRGLVSTEAFF,TGTGCCAGCAGTTTCAGGGGGCTGGTGAGCACTGAAGCTTTCTTT